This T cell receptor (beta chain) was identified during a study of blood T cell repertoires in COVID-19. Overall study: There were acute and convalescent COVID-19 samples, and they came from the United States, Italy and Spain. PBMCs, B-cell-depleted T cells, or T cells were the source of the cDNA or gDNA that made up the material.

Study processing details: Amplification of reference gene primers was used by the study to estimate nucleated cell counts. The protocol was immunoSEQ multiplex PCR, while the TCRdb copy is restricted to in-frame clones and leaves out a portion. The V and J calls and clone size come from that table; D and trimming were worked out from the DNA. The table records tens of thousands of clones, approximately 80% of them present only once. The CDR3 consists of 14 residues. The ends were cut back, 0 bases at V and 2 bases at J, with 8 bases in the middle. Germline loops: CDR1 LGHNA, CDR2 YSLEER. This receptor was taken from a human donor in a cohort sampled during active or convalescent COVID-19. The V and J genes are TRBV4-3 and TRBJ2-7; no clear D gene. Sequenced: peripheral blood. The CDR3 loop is CASSQDGMTYEQYF. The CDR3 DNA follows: TGCGCCAGCAGCCAAGATGGCATGACCTACGAGCAGTACTTC.